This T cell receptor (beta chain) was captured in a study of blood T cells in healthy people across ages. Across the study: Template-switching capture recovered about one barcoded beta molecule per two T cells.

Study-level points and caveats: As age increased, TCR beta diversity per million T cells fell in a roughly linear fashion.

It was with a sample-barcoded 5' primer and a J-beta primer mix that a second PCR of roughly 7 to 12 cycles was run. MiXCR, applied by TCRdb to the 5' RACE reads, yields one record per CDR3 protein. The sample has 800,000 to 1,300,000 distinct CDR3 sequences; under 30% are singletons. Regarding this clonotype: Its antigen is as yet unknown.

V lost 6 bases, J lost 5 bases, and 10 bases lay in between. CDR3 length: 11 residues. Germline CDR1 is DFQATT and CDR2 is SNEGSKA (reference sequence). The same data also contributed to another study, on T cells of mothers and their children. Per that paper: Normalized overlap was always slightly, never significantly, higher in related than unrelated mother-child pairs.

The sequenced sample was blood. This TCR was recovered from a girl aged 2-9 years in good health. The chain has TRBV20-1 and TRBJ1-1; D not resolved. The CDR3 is CSALSPTEAFF. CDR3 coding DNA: TGCAGTGCCCTGTCGCCGACTGAAGCTTTCTTT.